This T cell receptor beta chain is from a study of tumor and adjacent non-tumor tissue in lung cancer. Study-wide findings and caveats: Normal lung showed higher cumulative top 100 clone frequency than tumor. Compared with tumor, normal lung showed significantly lower TCR diversity.

The CDR3 is 15 amino acids. CDR1 is SQVTM, CDR2 ANQGSEA, per germline. V was pared by 7 bases and J by 4 bases, with 22 bases between. RNA was extracted from bulk tissue without any cell sorting. To note about this clonotype: Its antigen is not known. A much larger clone is a single base away; this may be a read error.

A modified ARM-PCR protocol with three rounds of nested PCR amplified TCRbeta. TCRdb reprocessed the multiplex PCR reads with MiXCR, giving one entry per CDR3 protein. This sample carries just over 200,000 distinct CDR3 sequences, roughly 70% of them seen once, and the ten largest clones take around 25%. This sequence was found in a man aged 55-75 years with non-small cell lung cancer. Material: lung tumor tissue. The gene calls are TRBV29-1 and TRBJ2-5; possible D gene TRBD1, 6 bases. CDR3 coding DNA: TGCAGCGCCGATCTTACAATGGGCAGGGGAGAGACCCAGTACTTC. Translating it yields CSADLTMGRGETQYF.